These 8 T cell receptor beta chains came from one sample sequenced in a study of blood T cell repertoires in COVID-19. Assay: immunoSEQ multiplex PCR; the TCRdb copy retains only in-frame clones and omits some. Among a few hundred thousand clones listed, about 90% were seen once. The sequencing input was PBMCs or T cells enriched from blood (not recorded which). These receptor sequences come from a woman aged 30 to 39 who had recovered from COVID-19.

The J gene is TRBJ1-6, the V gene TRBV5-8, with TRBD1 matching over 7 bases. Trimming at V came to 2 bases and at J to 0 bases, leaving 14 bases not matched to a gene. This CDR3 contains 20 residues. Germline values: CDR1 SGHTS, CDR2 YDEGEE. CDR3 region: CASSFSETGTTSSYNSPLHF. The CDR3 nucleotides read TGTGCCAGCAGCTTCTCGGAGACAGGGACCACGAGCTCCTATAATTCACCCCTCCACTTT.

This chain links TRBV4-1 with TRBJ1-1; tentatively, D is TRBD1 (6 bases). CDR1 and CDR2 from the germline V gene are MGHRA and YSYEKL. The CDR3 loop spans 15 amino acids. V gave up 4 bases and J gave up 4 bases, with 16 bases separating them. CDR3 loop: CASSPAQGGVTEAFF. DNA of the CDR3: TGCGCCAGCAGCCCCGCGCAAGGGGGGGTCACTGAAGCTTTCTTT.

This chain joins TRBV7-9 and TRBJ2-3; 7 nucleotides line up with TRBD2. The CDR3 length is 15 residues. CDR1 is SEHNR, CDR2 FQNEAQ, per germline (reference sequence). The V gene end was trimmed by 4 bases and the J gene end by 2 bases; junction bases not matched to a gene: 6. CDR3 sequence (DNA): TGTGCCAGCAGCTCCCGCCTAGCGGCCACAGATACGCAGTATTTT. Encoded protein: CASSSRLAATDTQYF.

This rearrangement joins TRBV10-2 to TRBJ1-6; 8 bases are a match to TRBD1. V lost 2 bases and J lost 9; bases outside the gene matches: 3. CDR3 size: 14 residues. CDR1 is WSHSY and CDR2 is SAAADI in the germline V gene. The DNA for the CDR3 is TGCGCCAGCAGTGAGACAGGGGGGGGTTCACCCCTCCACTTT. As protein: CASSETGGGSPLHF.

This rearrangement joins TRBV18 to TRBJ2-7, with 10 bases that match TRBD1. CDR3 length: 14 amino acids. Germline lookup yields CDR1 KGHSH and CDR2 LQKENI. After removal of 5 bases from V and 6 bases from J, the junction contained 7 bases not matched to a gene. The CDR3 reads CASSAGDRGAEQYF. The CDR3 coding sequence is TGTGCCAGCTCAGCGGGGGACAGGGGAGCCGAGCAGTACTTC.

This chain's CDR3 is CAWISAGQANTEAFF. The CDR3 DNA follows: TGTGCCTGGATTAGCGCCGGACAGGCGAACACTGAAGCTTTCTTT. This chain joins TRBV30 and TRBJ1-1; TRBD1 matches 7 bases. J gave up 1 base and V 4 bases, and 9 bases lay outside the gene matches. Germline CDR1 is GTSNPN and CDR2 is SVGIG (reference sequence). The CDR3 runs to 15 residues.

The chain employs TRBV6-5 and TRBJ2-7, with 7 bases fitting TRBD1. The trim removed 6 bases at V and 7 bases at J, leaving 15 bases unmatched. This CDR3 comprises 15 residues. Germline loops: CDR1 MNHEY, CDR2 SVGAGI. This chain's CDR3 is CASSPIEGGTREQYF. The DNA of the CDR3 is TGTGCCAGCAGCCCGATCGAAGGGGGCACGCGGGAGCAGTACTTC.

V is TRBV21-1 and J is TRBJ1-4. TRBV21-1 is a recognized pseudogene. The CDR3 loop spans 15 amino acids. In DNA form, the CDR3 reads TGTGCCAGCAGCACTCGACGGGTCTACAATGAAAAACTGTTTTTT. As protein: CASSTRRVYNEKLFF.